This T cell receptor (beta chain) was sequenced in a study of response to subunit inactivated influenza vaccine. The study, taken as a whole, reports: Few new T cells, the authors suggested, are recruited by each seasonal influenza vaccination.

In TCRdb, the RT-PCR reads were re-called with MiXCR into one record per CDR3 protein. The sample holds approximately 300,000 distinct CDR3 sequences, around 22% seen once. CDR1 and CDR2 (germline): MDHEN, SYDVKM. V gave up 3 bases and J gave up 0 bases, with 10 bases separating them. The CDR3 is 15 amino acids. This clonotype was seen a single time. Its specificity is not known. The source of this sequence is a man in his fifties or sixties who received an inactivated influenza vaccine. The genes are TRBV28 and TRBJ2-3; TRBD2 might be the D (5 bases). The starting material was PBMCs from blood, obtained less than 22 months after vaccination. Written as DNA, the CDR3 is TGTGCCAGCAGTTTGGGAGTGTGGAGCACAGATACGCAGTATTTT. This sequence encodes CASSLGVWSTDTQYF.